A single sample is the source of the 6 T cell receptor beta chains below, sequenced in a study of T cells in localized non-small cell lung cancer. The repertoire was sequenced with immunoSEQ multiplex PCR; TCRdb's copy has only in-frame clones and lacks some. Counted here are 40,000 or so clones, roughly 86% occurring once; the ten biggest clones make up about 6%. This specimen was peripheral blood, taken before any cancer treatment. The receptors stem from a man aged 40-75 years with stage I lung adenocarcinoma.

This sequence joins TRBV13 and TRBJ2-7; a weak D match, TRBD1 (5 bases). Per germline, CDR1 PRHDT and CDR2 FYEKMQ (reference sequence). The CDR3 contains 15 residues. V dropped 5 bases and J dropped 2 bases, with 16 bases sitting between them. CDR3 sequence: CASSGMTVSPYEQYF. CDR3 coding DNA: TGTGCCAGCAGCGGGATGACAGTTTCGCCCTACGAGCAGTACTTC.

The chain employs TRBV7-3 and TRBJ2-7; 7 nucleotides match TRBD1. The CDR3 has 13 residues. J lost 1 base, V lost 8 bases, and 5 bases had no gene match. The germline gives CDR1 SGHTA, CDR2 FQGTGA. CDR3 residues: CASSPGGSYEQYF. CDR3 nucleotides: TGTGCCAGCTCCCCAGGGGGTTCCTACGAGCAGTACTTC.

The rearrangement links TRBV19 to TRBJ2-6; TRBD2 agrees at 7 bases. V gave up 7 bases and J gave up 13 bases; unmatched junction bases: 7. Germline values: CDR1 LNHDA, CDR2 SQIVND (reference sequence). This CDR3 spans 12 amino acids. The CDR3 protein is CASTKREGVLTF. The CDR3 DNA reads as TGTGCCAGTACCAAAAGGGAGGGGGTCCTGACTTTC.

This chain uses TRBV4-1 with TRBJ2-4, with 12 bases matching TRBD2. The V gene end was trimmed by 2 bases and the J gene end by 3 bases; junction bases not matched to a gene: 11. Germline assignment: CDR1 MGHRA and CDR2 YSYEKL. This CDR3 region has 19 residues. This CDR3 reads CASSQWGSSGRAGKNIQYF. CDR3 nucleotides: TGCGCCAGCAGCCAATGGGGGTCTAGCGGGAGGGCCGGCAAAAACATTCAGTACTTC.

A few counts support this clone. The chain uses TRBV4-3 and TRBJ2-2; no firm D call. V lost 1 base, J lost 3 bases, and 12 bases lay in between. The CDR3 length is 16 residues. Germline lookup yields CDR1 LGHNA and CDR2 YSLEER. The CDR3 DNA follows: TGCGCCAGCAGCCAAGCTGCAACACCTTACACCGGGGAGCTGTTTTTT. It yields the protein CASSQAATPYTGELFF.

This rearrangement joins TRBV27 to TRBJ1-1; D call uncertain. V shed 2 bases and J shed 2 bases, with 6 bases lying between them. The CDR3 runs to 13 residues. Germline V lookup: CDR1 MNHEY, CDR2 SMNVEV (reference sequence). CDR3 residues: CASSLATNTEAFF. CDR3 nucleotides: TGTGCCAGCAGTTTAGCGACAAACACTGAAGCTTTCTTT.